These 3 T cell receptor beta chains were sequenced from one sample in a study of T cell repertoires in cytomegalovirus infection. TCRdb reprocessed the reads via MiXCR and lists one record per CDR3 protein. In the table there are fewer than 350,000 distinct CDR3 sequences, almost 30% of which are singletons. These receptors have no identified antigens. The sequencing used cultured PBMCs, collected from culture after CMV antigen stimulation. These receptor sequences come from a human donor in good health (CMV status not recorded). Some clones in this sample may be carry-over from other donors' samples.

This clonotype was seen at least ten times. The V gene is TRBV7-8, the J gene TRBJ1-4; the match to TRBD1 covers 7 bases. The CDR3 covers 16 residues. V shed 5 bases, J shed 5 bases, and the junction held 11 bases outside the gene matches. Germline V gives CDR1 SGHVS, CDR2 FQNEAQ. The CDR3 spells CASSPPPDRSNEKLFF. The CDR3 coding sequence is TGTGCCAGCAGCCCTCCCCCGGACAGGTCCAATGAAAAACTGTTTTTT.

The chain employs TRBV20-1 and TRBJ1-5; D unclear. Trimming took 0 bases from V and 2 from J, leaving 11 bases between them. CDR3 length: 15 residues. CDR1 and CDR2 from the germline V gene are DFQATT and SNEGSKA (reference sequence). CDR3: CSARDSFQGNQPQHF. CDR3 coding DNA: TGCAGTGCTAGAGATTCGTTTCAGGGCAATCAGCCCCAGCATTTT.

This clonotype was seen a few times. The gene calls are TRBV7-8 and TRBJ2-7; D call uncertain. Germline lookup yields CDR1 SGHVS and CDR2 FQNEAQ. V was clipped by 1 base and J by 5 bases, with 12 bases between them. This CDR3 region has 14 residues. The CDR3 spells CASSLGSRTDEQYF. CDR3 nucleotides: TGTGCCAGCAGCTTAGGCTCCAGAACCGACGAGCAGTACTTC.